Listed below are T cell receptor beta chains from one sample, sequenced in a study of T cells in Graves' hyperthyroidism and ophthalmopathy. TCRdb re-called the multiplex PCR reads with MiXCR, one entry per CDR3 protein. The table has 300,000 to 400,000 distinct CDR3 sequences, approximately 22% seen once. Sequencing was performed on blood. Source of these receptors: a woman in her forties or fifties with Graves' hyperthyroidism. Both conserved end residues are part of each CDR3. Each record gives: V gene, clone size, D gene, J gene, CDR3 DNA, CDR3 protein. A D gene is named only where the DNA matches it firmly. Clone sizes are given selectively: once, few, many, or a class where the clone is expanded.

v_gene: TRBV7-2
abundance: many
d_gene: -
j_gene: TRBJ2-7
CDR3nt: TGTGCCAGCAGCTTTACAGGGAACGAGCAGTACTTC
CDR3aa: CASSFTGNEQYF

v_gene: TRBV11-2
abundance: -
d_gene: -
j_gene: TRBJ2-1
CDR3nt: TGTGCCAGCAGCCGGGAGCGGGCCAGGTACAATGAGCAGTTCTTC
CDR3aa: CASSRERARYNEQFF

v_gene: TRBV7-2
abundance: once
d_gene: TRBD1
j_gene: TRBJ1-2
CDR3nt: TGTGCCAGCAGCTTAGGTGACAGGGCACGGTTCTATGGCTACACCTTC
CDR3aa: CASSLGDRARFYGYTF

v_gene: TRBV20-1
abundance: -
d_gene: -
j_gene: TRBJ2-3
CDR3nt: TGCAGTGCTAGCCCACGCGGCGGGCGGCCAGATACGCAGTATTTT
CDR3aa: CSASPRGGRPDTQYF

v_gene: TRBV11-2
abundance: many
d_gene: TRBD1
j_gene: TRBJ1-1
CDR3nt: TGTGCCAGCAGCTTAACAGGGGGCGTGGGGAACACTGAAGCTTTCTTT
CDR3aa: CASSLTGGVGNTEAFF

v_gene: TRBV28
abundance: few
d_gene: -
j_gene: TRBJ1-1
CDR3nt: TGTGCCAGCAGTCTACCAAGTCTGGAAGCTTTCTTT
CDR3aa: CASSLPSLEAFF

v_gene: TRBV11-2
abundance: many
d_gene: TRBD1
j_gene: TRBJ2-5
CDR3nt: TGTGCCAGCAGCTCCCTAAGGGGACAGCAAGAGACCCAGTACTTC
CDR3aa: CASSSLRGQQETQYF

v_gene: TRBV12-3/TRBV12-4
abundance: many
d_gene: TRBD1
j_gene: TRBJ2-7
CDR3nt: TGTGCCAGCAGTTCCGACAGGGGCGCGAGCTCCTACGAGCAGTACTTC
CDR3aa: CASSSDRGASSYEQYF

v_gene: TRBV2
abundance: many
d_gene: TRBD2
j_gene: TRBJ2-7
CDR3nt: TGTGCCAGCTTGGCTAGCGGATCCTACGAGCAGTACTTC
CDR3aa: CASLASGSYEQYF

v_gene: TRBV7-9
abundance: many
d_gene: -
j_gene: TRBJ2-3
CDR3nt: TGTGCCAGCAGCTTAGACACCCCAGTGACGCAGTATTTT
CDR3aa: CASSLDTPVTQYF

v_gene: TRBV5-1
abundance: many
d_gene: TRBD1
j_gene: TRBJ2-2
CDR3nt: TGCGCCAGCAGTCGACAGGGGGAGGCCGGGGAGCTGTTTTTT
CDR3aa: CASSRQGEAGELFF

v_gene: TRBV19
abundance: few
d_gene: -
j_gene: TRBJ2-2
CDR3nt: TGTGCCAGTAGTAACGCAGGGAAGTCCGGGGAGCTGTTTTTT
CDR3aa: CASSNAGKSGELFF

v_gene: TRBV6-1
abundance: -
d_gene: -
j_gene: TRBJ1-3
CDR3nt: TGTGCCAGCAGTAATGAAGCTGGAAACACCATATATTTT
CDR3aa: CASSNEAGNTIYF

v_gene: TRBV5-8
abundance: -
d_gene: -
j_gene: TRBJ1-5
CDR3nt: TGTGCCAGCAGCCCGGACGGGGGATGGCAGCCCCAGCATTTT
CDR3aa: CASSPDGGWQPQHF